This T cell receptor beta chain was sequenced for a study of cytomegalovirus exposure and HLA in healthy donors. Study conclusions and caveats: The study flagged some 180 TCR beta chains as cytomegalovirus-associated. Most TCR sequences were uncommon, yet certain public TCRs appeared in many donors. Among the CMV-associated chains, three were confirmed in vitro as specific for CMV antigens. A later analysis found first-cohort TCR clusters tended to co-occur in the 100 to 150 validation repertoires.

This clone was picked up one time. Its target is unknown. Using immunoSEQ multiplex PCR, the repertoire was profiled, and TCRdb retains in-frame clones only, with some absent. The sample shows 75,000 to 90,000 clones, roughly 96% of them seen only once. After removal of 1 base from V and 4 bases from J, the junction contained 13 bases not matched to a gene. The CDR3 extends over 17 amino acids. Germline CDR1 SGHDN, CDR2 FVKESK. Sample: PBMCs. This receptor was taken from a woman under 30 in good health and CMV-seronegative. The chain employs TRBV14 and TRBJ2-7; 7 bases match TRBD2. The CDR3 nucleotides are TGTGCCAGCAGCCAAGTGGTGGCGGGAGTACCTGGGTACGAGCAGTACTTC. It encodes CASSQVVAGVPGYEQYF. Together with reference TRBV14 and TRBJ2-7, the CDR3 gives the full variable domain: EAGVTQFPSHSVIEKGQTVTLRCDPISGHDNLYWYRRVMGKEIKFLLHFVKESKQDESGMPNNRFLAERTGGTYSTLKVQPAELEDSGVYFCASSQVVAGVPGYEQYFGPGTRLTVT.